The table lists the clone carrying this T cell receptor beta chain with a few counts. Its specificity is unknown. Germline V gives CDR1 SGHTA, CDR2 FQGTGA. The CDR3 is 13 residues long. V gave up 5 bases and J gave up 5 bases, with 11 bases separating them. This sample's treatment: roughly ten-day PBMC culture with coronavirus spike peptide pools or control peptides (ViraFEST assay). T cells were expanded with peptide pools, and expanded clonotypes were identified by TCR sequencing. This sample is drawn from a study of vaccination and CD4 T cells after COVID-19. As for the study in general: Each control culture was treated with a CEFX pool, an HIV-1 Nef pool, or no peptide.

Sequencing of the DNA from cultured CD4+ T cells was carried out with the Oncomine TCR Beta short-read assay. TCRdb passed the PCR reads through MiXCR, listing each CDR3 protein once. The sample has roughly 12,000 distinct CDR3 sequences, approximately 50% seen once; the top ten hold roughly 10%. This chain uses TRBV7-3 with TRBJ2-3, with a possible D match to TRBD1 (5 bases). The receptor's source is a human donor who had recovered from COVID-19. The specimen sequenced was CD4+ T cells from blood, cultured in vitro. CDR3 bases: TGTGCCAGCAGCGCGCTGCAGGGAGATACGCAGTATTTT. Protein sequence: CASSALQGDTQYF.